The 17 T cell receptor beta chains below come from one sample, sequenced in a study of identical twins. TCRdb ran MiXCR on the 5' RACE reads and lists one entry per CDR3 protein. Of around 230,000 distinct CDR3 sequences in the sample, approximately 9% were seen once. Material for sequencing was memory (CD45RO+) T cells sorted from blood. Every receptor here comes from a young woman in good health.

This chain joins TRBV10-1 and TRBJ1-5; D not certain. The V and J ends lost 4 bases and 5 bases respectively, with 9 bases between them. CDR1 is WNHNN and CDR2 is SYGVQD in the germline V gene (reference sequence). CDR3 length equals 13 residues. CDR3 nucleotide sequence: TGCGCCAGCAGTGCCAGTGTTGATCAGCCCCAGCATTTT. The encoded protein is CASSASVDQPQHF.

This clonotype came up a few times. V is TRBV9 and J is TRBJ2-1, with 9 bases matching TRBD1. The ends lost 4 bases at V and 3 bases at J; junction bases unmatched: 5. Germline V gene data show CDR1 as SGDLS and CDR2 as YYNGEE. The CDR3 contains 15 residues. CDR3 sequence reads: CASSPTGGFYNEQFF. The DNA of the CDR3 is TGTGCCAGCAGCCCGACAGGGGGATTCTACAATGAGCAGTTCTTC.

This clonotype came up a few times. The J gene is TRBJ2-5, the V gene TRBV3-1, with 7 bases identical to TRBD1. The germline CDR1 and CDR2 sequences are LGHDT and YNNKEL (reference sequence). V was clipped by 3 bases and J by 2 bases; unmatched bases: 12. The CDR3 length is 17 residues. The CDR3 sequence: CASSHYRAGGPQETQYF. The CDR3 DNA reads TGTGCCAGCAGCCATTATAGGGCAGGGGGACCTCAAGAGACCCAGTACTTC.

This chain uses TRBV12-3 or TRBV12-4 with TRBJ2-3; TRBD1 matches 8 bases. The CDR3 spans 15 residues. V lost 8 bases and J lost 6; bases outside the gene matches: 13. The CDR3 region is CASVPSGQGTDTQYF. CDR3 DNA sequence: TGTGCCAGCGTCCCCTCCGGACAGGGAACCGATACGCAGTATTTT.

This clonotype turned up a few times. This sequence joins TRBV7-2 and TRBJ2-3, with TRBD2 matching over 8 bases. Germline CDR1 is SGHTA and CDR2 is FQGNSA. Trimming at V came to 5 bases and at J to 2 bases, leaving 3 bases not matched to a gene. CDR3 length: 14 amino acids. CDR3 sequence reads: CASSNSGNTDTQYF. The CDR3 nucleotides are TGTGCCAGCAGCAATAGCGGGAACACAGATACGCAGTATTTT.

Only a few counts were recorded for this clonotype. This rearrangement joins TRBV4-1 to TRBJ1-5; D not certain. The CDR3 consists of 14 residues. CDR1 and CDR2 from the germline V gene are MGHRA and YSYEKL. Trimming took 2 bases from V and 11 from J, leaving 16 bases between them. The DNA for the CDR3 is TGCGCCAGCAGCCAAAGTCGGGAGTATGGGACCCAGCATTTT. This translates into CASSQSREYGTQHF.

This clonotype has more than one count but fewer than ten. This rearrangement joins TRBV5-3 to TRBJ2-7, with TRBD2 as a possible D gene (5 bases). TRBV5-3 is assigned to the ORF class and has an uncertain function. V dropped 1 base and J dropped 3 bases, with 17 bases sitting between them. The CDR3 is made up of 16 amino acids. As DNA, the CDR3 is TGTGCCAGAAGCTTGACCAGGAAAGGGAGTATCTACGAGCAGTACTTC. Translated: CARSLTRKGSIYEQYF.

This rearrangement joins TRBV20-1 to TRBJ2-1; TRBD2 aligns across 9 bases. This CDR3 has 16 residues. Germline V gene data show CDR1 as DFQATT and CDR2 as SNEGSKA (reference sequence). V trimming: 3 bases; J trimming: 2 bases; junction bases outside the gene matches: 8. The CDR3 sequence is CSASSLGGRAYNEQFF. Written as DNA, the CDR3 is TGCAGTGCTAGCTCACTCGGCGGGAGGGCCTACAATGAGCAGTTCTTC.

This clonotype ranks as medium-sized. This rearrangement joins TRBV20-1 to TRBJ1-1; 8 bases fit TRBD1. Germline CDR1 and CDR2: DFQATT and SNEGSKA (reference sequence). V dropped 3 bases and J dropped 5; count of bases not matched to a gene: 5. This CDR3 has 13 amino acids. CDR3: CSASPGQVTEAFF. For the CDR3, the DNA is TGCAGTGCTAGTCCGGGACAGGTGACTGAAGCTTTCTTT.

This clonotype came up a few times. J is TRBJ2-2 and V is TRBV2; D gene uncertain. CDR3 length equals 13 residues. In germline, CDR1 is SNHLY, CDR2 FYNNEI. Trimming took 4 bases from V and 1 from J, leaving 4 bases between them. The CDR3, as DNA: TGTGCCAGCAGTGTCAAGAACACCGGGGAGCTGTTTTTT. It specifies CASSVKNTGELFF.

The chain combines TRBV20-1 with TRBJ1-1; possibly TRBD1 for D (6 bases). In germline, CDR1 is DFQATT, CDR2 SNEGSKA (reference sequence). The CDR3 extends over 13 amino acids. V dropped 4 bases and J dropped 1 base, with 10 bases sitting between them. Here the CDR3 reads CSATQTGNTEAFF. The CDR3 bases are TGCAGTGCTACCCAGACAGGGAACACTGAAGCTTTCTTT.

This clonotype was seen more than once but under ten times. CDR3 sequence reads: CASSLERGGTDTQYF. The CDR3 DNA reads TGCGCCAGCAGCTTAGAGCGGGGGGGCACAGATACGCAGTATTTT. The chain links TRBV5-1 to TRBJ2-3; 9 bases fit TRBD2. V was clipped by 2 bases and J by 1 base; unmatched bases: 2. This CDR3 has 15 residues. The germline gives CDR1 SGHRS, CDR2 YFSETQ.

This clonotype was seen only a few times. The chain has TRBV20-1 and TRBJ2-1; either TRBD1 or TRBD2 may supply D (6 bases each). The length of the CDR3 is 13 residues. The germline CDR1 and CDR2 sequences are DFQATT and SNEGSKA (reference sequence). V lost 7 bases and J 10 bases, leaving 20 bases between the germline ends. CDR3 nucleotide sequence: TGCAGTGGGGTGGGGGGCGGATGGCAGGAGCAGTTCTTC. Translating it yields CSGVGGGWQEQFF.

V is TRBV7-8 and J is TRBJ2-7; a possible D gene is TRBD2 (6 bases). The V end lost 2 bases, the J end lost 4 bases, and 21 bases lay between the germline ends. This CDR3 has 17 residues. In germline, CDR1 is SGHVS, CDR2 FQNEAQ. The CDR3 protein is CASSLPRGGRTTYEQYF. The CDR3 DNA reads TGTGCCAGCAGCTTACCCCGGGGAGGACGCACCACTTACGAGCAGTACTTC.

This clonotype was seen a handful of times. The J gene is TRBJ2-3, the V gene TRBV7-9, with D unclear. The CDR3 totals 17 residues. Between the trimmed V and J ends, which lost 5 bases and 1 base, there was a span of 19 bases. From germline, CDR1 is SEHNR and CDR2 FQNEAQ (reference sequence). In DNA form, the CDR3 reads TGTGCCAGCAGCACCACGCTCGGTGCCAAGGGCACAGATACGCAGTATTTT. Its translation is CASSTTLGAKGTDTQYF.

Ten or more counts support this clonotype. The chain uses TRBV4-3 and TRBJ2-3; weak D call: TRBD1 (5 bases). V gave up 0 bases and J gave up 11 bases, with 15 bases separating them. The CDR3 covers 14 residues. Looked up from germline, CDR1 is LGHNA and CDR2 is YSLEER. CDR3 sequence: CASSQDTETALQYF. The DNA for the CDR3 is TGCGCCAGCAGCCAAGATACCGAGACAGCCTTGCAGTATTTT.

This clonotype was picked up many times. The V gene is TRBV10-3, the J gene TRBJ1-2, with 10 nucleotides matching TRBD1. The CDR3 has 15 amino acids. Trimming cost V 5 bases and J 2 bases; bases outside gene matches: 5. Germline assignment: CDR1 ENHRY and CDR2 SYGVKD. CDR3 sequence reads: CAISPGQGLNYGYTF. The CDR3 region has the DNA TGTGCCATCAGTCCGGGACAGGGGTTGAACTATGGCTACACCTTC.